These T cell receptor beta chains were read from a single sample in a study of cytomegalovirus exposure and HLA in healthy donors. The table came from immunoSEQ multiplex PCR; TCRdb's copy has only in-frame clones and leaves some out. The sample includes 350,000 or so clones, roughly 88% of them seen just once. Source material: PBMCs. These receptors were collected from a woman between 18 and 29 years old in good health and CMV-seronegative. CDR3s leave out the opening cysteine and the closing phenylalanine or tryptophan.

TRBV5-4	14	ASSFGTGAGNQPQH
TRBV4-2	15	ASSQRFNRQGRYGYT
TRBV11-2	16	ASSLAVLGPSGSFEQY
TRBV7-2	13	ASSRQGATSYEQY
TRBV5-1	13	ASSPRDRDYNEQF
TRBV6-5	13	ASSYDSRQSVGYT
TRBV5-1	12	ASSTGQSTTEAF
TRBV6-1	14	ASSGGGGRAQETQY
TRBV13	10	ASSSTGYEQY
TRBV7-2	13	ASSLYSGSGYEQY
TRBV19	13	ASSIDLREVYTQY
TRBV7-9	13	ASSPHPPGGGEAF
TRBV5-1	11	ASSPQGNTEAF
TRBV13	13	ASSRRQTLTDTQY
TRBV4-2	17	ASSQDQTGGSLLGTEAF
TRBV7-9	11	ASDELAQETQY
TRBV7-8	14	ASSQGLAGVYYEQY
TRBV27	11	ASSPNGFYGYT
TRBV6-5	12	ASTGTSGSYEQY
TRBV5-1	13	ASSLDTVDTGELF
TRBV9	15	ASSPRLAGDVTDTQY
TRBV6-1	13	ASSPGTGQSTEAF
TRBV28	13	ASSLPPGLGYEQY
TRBV5-1	14	ASSLVPTGSGDTQY
TRBV19	15	ASSTRPGGLADYEQY
TRBV7-2	15	ASSLKGRREFTDTQY
TRBV2	12	ASVPPGRGTEAF
TRBV5-1	13	ASSPIAQGASGYT
TRBV28	12	ASSTPRIAYKQY
TRBV9	13	ASSVGAAEGGELF
TRBV6-5	12	ATVGSGRMDEQY
TRBV9	12	ASSARGYTGELF
TRBV5-4	13	ASSPRGSRDTEAF
TRBV7-9	11	ASNLPGDTEAF
TRBV5-4	12	ASSPGGSSYEQY
TRBV19	11	ASTTAGSGEQF
TRBV7-6	13	ASSVMTGGFYEQY
TRBV6-5	13	ASTLRRDYTGELF
TRBV11-2	14	ASSLIRGRDLWEQF
TRBV5-6	12	ASSLIAGGNEQF
TRBV11-2	14	ASSFGGAGDMDGYT
TRBV5-4	10	ASSSPGGEQF
TRBV19	13	ATSDLGTGSYEQY
TRBV29-1	11	SVGTSAAYEQY
TRBV9	14	ASSVIGQGYYNEQF
TRBV7-2	14	ASSFRQGAVGTEAF
TRBV6-1	13	ASSEWQQGPYEQY
TRBV2	13	ASSTQRGLTDTQY
TRBV7-6	14	ASSSQGYANTGELF
TRBV4-2	13	ASSQDDRGSYGYT
TRBV19	13	ASSIGQGFGETQY